The 14 T cell receptor beta chains below were found in one sample sequenced in a study of shared clonotypes between healthy human individuals. Naive CD8 cells comprised CD45RO-negative, CCR7-positively selected cells, excluding terminally differentiated effector memory CD45RA+ cells. The assay was immunoSEQ multiplex PCR, and TCRdb's table has in-frame clones only and misses some. Counted here are roughly 2,000,000 clones, about 95% occurring once; the ten biggest clones make up approximately 1%. The sample comprised naive CD8+ T cells sorted from blood. These receptors were taken from a man younger than 35 in good health.

J is TRBJ2-2 and V is TRBV29-1; perhaps TRBD1 as D (5 bases). Trimming removed 5 bases from V and 6 bases from J, with 7 bases in between. CDR3 length: 11 amino acids. Germline CDR1 reads SQVTM; CDR2 reads ANQGSEA. This CDR3 reads CSVRGSGELFF. Here the CDR3 DNA reads TGCAGCGTTAGGGGATCCGGGGAGCTGTTTTTT.

This sequence joins TRBV11-3 and TRBJ1-2; D remains unclear. Trimming pared 1 base from V and 8 bases from J, leaving 14 bases between. The length of the CDR3 is 14 residues. Germline lookup yields CDR1 SGHNT and CDR2 YENEEA. CDR3 nucleotide sequence: TGTGCCAGCAGCTTAGTCAGGAACCCCTCGGGCTACACCTTC. Translated: CASSLVRNPSGYTF.

The genes are TRBV5-6 and TRBJ2-5; D not certain. V was clipped by 7 bases and J by 5 bases, with 12 bases between them. Germline CDR1 SGHDT, CDR2 YYEEEE. This CDR3 has 12 residues. CDR3 sequence reads: CASQSASETQYF. In DNA form, the CDR3 reads TGTGCCAGCCAGTCCGCCTCGGAGACCCAGTACTTC.

The CDR3: CAISLGQDYEQYF. For the CDR3, the DNA is TGTGCCATCAGTTTAGGGCAGGACTACGAGCAGTACTTC. J is TRBJ2-7 and V is TRBV10-3; no firm D call. There are 13 residues in the CDR3. Trimming removed 5 bases at V and 3 bases at J, with 11 bases between. From germline, CDR1 is ENHRY and CDR2 SYGVKD.

This clone was observed a single time. The gene calls are TRBV11-2 and TRBJ1-5, with D maybe TRBD1 (5 bases). The CDR3 consists of 15 residues. Trimming took 4 bases from V and 6 from J, leaving 16 bases between them. Germline lookup yields CDR1 SGHAT and CDR2 FQNNGV. The CDR3 here is CASSSSGGYGQPQHF. The CDR3 DNA reads as TGTGCCAGCAGCTCATCGGGGGGGTACGGTCAGCCCCAGCATTTT.

This chain connects TRBV7-9 to TRBJ2-1, with D unresolved. This CDR3 has 13 amino acids. Germline V gives CDR1 SEHNR, CDR2 FQNEAQ (reference sequence). Trimming left V 1 base short and J 8 bases short, with 9 bases between. This CDR3 reads CASSLEDWDEQFF. The CDR3, as DNA: TGTGCCAGCAGCTTAGAAGACTGGGATGAGCAGTTCTTC.

Concerning this clone itself: The sample carries other DNA sequences with the same CDR3. This rearrangement joins TRBV13 to TRBJ2-7; D uncertain. The CDR3 contains 12 residues. V was shortened by 1 base and J by 7 bases, with 8 bases between the two germline ends. Germline V gives CDR1 PRHDT, CDR2 FYEKMQ (reference sequence). The CDR3 bases are TGTGCCAGCAGCTTAGCGGGCCAAGAGCAGTACTTC. Translating it yields CASSLAGQEQYF. Variable domain in full (rest from reference TRBV13 and TRBJ2-7): AAGVIQSPRHLIKEKRETATLKCYPIPRHDTVYWYQQGPGQDPQFLISFYEKMQSDKGSIPDRFSAQQFSDYHSELNMSSLELGDSALYFCASSLAGQEQYFGPGTRLTVT.

The gene calls are TRBV28 and TRBJ2-1; D gene unclear. The CDR3 contains 16 residues. Per the germline V gene, CDR1 is MDHEN and CDR2 is SYDVKM. V gave up 4 bases and J gave up 5 bases, with 18 bases separating them. The CDR3 coding sequence is TGTGCCAGCAGTTCATATGATGGTGCGGACGACAATGAGCAGTTCTTC. This gives the protein CASSSYDGADDNEQFF.

To note about this clone: This CDR3 is also generated by other DNA sequences in the sample. This chain connects TRBV27 to TRBJ2-1; TRBD2 matches at 7 bases. There are 16 residues in the CDR3. V lost 5 bases to trimming and J lost 1 base; unmatched junction nucleotides: 8. Germline CDR1 reads MNHEY; CDR2 reads SMNVEV (reference sequence). The CDR3 nucleotides read TGTGCCAGCAGTCCCTCGGCGGGAGAATCCTACAATGAGCAGTTCTTC. Translated, it gives CASSPSAGESYNEQFF.

Only one count was recorded for this clone. For the CDR3, the DNA is TGCGCCAGCAGCTTGTCCCCTTGGACGGAGAACACTGAAGCTTTCTTT. Encoded protein: CASSLSPWTENTEAFF. The chain uses TRBV5-1 and TRBJ1-1; D gene ambiguous. CDR1 is SGHRS and CDR2 is YFSETQ in the germline V gene. The CDR3 is made up of 16 amino acids. V gave up 1 base and J gave up 1 base, with 14 bases separating them.

J is TRBJ2-4 and V is TRBV2, with D possibly being TRBD2 (6 bases). The V end lost 6 bases, the J end lost 2 bases, and 20 bases lay between the germline ends. There are 17 residues in the CDR3. Germline values: CDR1 SNHLY, CDR2 FYNNEI. The CDR3: CASSLLAGMGTKNIQYF. DNA for the CDR3: TGTGCCAGCAGCCTCCTTGCGGGGATGGGGACCAAAAACATTCAGTACTTC.

This rearrangement joins TRBV2 to TRBJ2-2; 8 bases agree with TRBD2. V shed 4 bases and J 1 base; nucleotides not matched to a gene: 5. Germline CDR1 is SNHLY and CDR2 is FYNNEI. This CDR3 has 16 amino acids. The CDR3 loop reads CASSGLAGGNTGELFF. For the CDR3, the DNA is TGTGCCAGCAGTGGGCTGGCGGGAGGGAACACCGGGGAGCTGTTTTTT.

The gene calls are TRBV19 and TRBJ2-1, with 12 bases aligning to TRBD1. V gave up 7 bases and J gave up 6 bases; unmatched junction bases: 10. CDR3 length: 16 residues. CDR1 is LNHDA, CDR2 SQIVND, per germline (reference sequence). The CDR3 reads CASTFRPGQGANEQFF. The CDR3 DNA sequence: TGTGCCAGTACCTTTCGCCCGGGACAGGGGGCCAATGAGCAGTTCTTC.

The chain joins TRBV5-1 to TRBJ2-1; 14 nucleotides line up with TRBD2. V was pared by 3 bases and J by 4 bases, with 6 bases of the junction left unmatched. Germline-derived CDR1 and CDR2 are SGHRS and YFSETQ. CDR3 size: 17 residues. The CDR3, as DNA: TGCGCCAGCAGCTCCACGACTAGCGGGAGGGGTTACAATGAGCAGTTCTTC. This translates into CASSSTTSGRGYNEQFF.